This is a list of T cell receptor beta chains from one sample in a study of radiotherapy plus CTLA-4 blockade in lung cancer. TCRdb's table, derived via immunoSEQ multiplex PCR, lists solely in-frame clones and lacks some. This sample has 75,000 to 100,000 clones, with 85% to 90% found just once. The sample was peripheral blood, taken from a patient treated with radiotherapy plus ipilimumab. The receptor source for this set is a human donor with non-small cell lung cancer that progressed on radiotherapy plus ipilimumab. Each CDR3 is given with its conserved first and last residue. Each record gives: D gene, clone size, V gene, J gene, CDR3 DNA, CDR3 protein. The D gene is left open where the match is weak. Clone size is not always given. Where it is, it says once, few, many or a class for expanded clones.

NA	once	TRBV25-1	TRBJ2-2	TGTGCCAGCAGTGACCAGGGGTACACCGGGGAGCTGTTTTTT	CASSDQGYTGELFF
NA	NA	TRBV2	TRBJ1-3	TGTGCCAGCAGTGTTTCCCGAAACACCATATATTTT	CASSVSRNTIYF
NA	NA	TRBV18	TRBJ2-1	TGTGCCAGCTCACCCCCCGCTCCTACCGACCAGTTCTTC	CASSPPAPTDQFF
NA	NA	TRBV21-1	TRBJ1-2	TGTGCCAGCAGCAAAGCGCCGGGGCAAAATGGCTACACCTTC	CASSKAPGQNGYTF
NA	NA	TRBV5-6	TRBJ2-7	TGTGCCAGCAGCTTGGTTCACTCCCGTAGCGAGCAGTACTTC	CASSLVHSRSEQYF
NA	NA	TRBV11-3	TRBJ2-5	TGTGCCAGCAGCTTGGTCTGGGACGACCAAGAGACCCAGTACTTC	CASSLVWDDQETQYF
NA	NA	TRBV5-1	TRBJ1-2	TGCGCCAGCAGCTTGCAGAACTATGGCTACACCTTC	CASSLQNYGYTF
NA	few	TRBV19	TRBJ2-7	TGTGCCAGTAGTCTCGGGCCCAGCTCCTACGAGCAGTACTTC	CASSLGPSSYEQYF
TRBD2	NA	TRBV5-1	TRBJ2-7	TGCGCCAGCAGCCTTCCGGGGACTAGCGGGAGCTACGAGCAGTACTTC	CASSLPGTSGSYEQYF
TRBD1	NA	TRBV6-5	TRBJ1-1	TGTGCCAGCAGTTACTACAGGGGTAGTACTGAAGCTTTCTTT	CASSYYRGSTEAFF
TRBD2	NA	TRBV15	TRBJ2-1	TGTGCCACCAGCAGGACCGAAAGCGGGAAAGCCTACAATGAGCAGTTCTTC	CATSRTESGKAYNEQFF
NA	NA	TRBV6-1	TRBJ1-5	TGTGCCAGCAGGATTACGTGGGGTTCCAATCAGCCCCAGCATTTT	CASRITWGSNQPQHF
TRBD2	NA	TRBV18	TRBJ2-4	TGTGCCAGCTCACCACAGACTAGCGAGAAAAACATTCAGTACTTC	CASSPQTSEKNIQYF
NA	few	TRBV9	TRBJ1-3	TGTGCCAGCAGCGTAAAGGGACCGAGCTCTGGAAACACCATATATTTT	CASSVKGPSSGNTIYF
NA	NA	TRBV29-1	TRBJ2-1	TGCAGCACGGATGGCTCCTACAATGAGCAGTTCTTC	CSTDGSYNEQFF
NA	NA	TRBV19	TRBJ1-4	TGTGCCAGTAGTATGGCGGTTTTTGGTGAAAAACTGTTTTTT	CASSMAVFGEKLFF
TRBD2	NA	TRBV18	TRBJ2-2	TGTGCCAGCTCACCGCCAGTGCGGGGGAGCACCGGGGAGCTGTTTTTT	CASSPPVRGSTGELFF
NA	NA	TRBV19	TRBJ1-1	TGTGCCAGTAGTCCCTCCGCCCGCAGGTATCAGGGACAACCTGAAGCTTTCTTT	CASSPSARRYQGQPEAFF
NA	NA	TRBV6-1	TRBJ2-7	TGTGCCAGCAGTGCGAGCGGATTTGCCTACGAGCAGTACTTC	CASSASGFAYEQYF
TRBD1	once	TRBV5-1	TRBJ2-1	TGCGCCAGCAGCCAGACAGGGGGCGCATACAATGAGCAGTTCTTC	CASSQTGGAYNEQFF
NA	NA	TRBV13	TRBJ2-3	TGTGCCAGCAGCCCCTCGTACCTCGCGGGACCTCAATCAGATACGCAGTATTTT	CASSPSYLAGPQSDTQYF
NA	NA	TRBV7-2	TRBJ2-2	TGTGCCAGCAGCCCCGACTTCAGCGGTGTGGCCGGGGAGCTGTTTTTT	CASSPDFSGVAGELFF
NA	NA	TRBV18	TRBJ2-2	TGTGCCAGCTCACCTAACAGAAACACCGGGGAGCTGTTTTTT	CASSPNRNTGELFF
NA	few	TRBV5-1	TRBJ1-3	TGCGCCAGCAGCTTGACCCCGGGTGGAAACACCATATATTTT	CASSLTPGGNTIYF
TRBD1	NA	TRBV11-2	TRBJ2-5	TGTGCCAGCAGCTTTAAGGGGGACAGGCAAGAGACCCAGTACTTC	CASSFKGDRQETQYF
NA	NA	TRBV5-1	TRBJ2-1	TGCGCCAGCAGCTCGGACTTACGAGACACACAGTTCTTC	CASSSDLRDTQFF
TRBD1	NA	TRBV6-5	TRBJ2-7	TGTGCCAGCAGCCCACCGGGACAGGTCGTCGAGCAGTACTTC	CASSPPGQVVEQYF
NA	NA	TRBV6-1	TRBJ2-7	TGTGCCAGCAGTGAAGCTAGGGCTAGACCGTCCTACGAGCAGTACTTC	CASSEARARPSYEQYF
NA	few	TRBV4-2	TRBJ2-1	TGTGCCAGCAGCCAATCCCAGGGTGGCTACAATGAGCAGTTCTTC	CASSQSQGGYNEQFF
NA	once	TRBV25-1	TRBJ1-2	TGTGCCAGCAGTACAACCGGGACGTTCTATGGCTACACCTTC	CASSTTGTFYGYTF
NA	NA	TRBV6-6	TRBJ1-1	TGTGCCAGCAGGAAATCTGCAGCCAACACTGAAGCTTTCTTT	CASRKSAANTEAFF
NA	NA	TRBV6-6	TRBJ2-2	TGTGCCAGCAGTAGCGGGCCTAACACCGGGGAGCTGTTTTTT	CASSSGPNTGELFF
TRBD1	NA	TRBV5-5	TRBJ2-6	TGTGCCAGCAGCTTGTTGGGGGACAGGAGCTCTGGGGCCAACGTCCTGACTTTC	CASSLLGDRSSGANVLTF
TRBD1	NA	TRBV2	TRBJ2-2	TGTGCCAGCAGTATCCGACAGGGCCCCGGGGAGCTGTTTTTT	CASSIRQGPGELFF
NA	NA	TRBV5-4	TRBJ1-1	TGTGCCAGCAGCTTGGCCGGGGGGGGGATTGAAGCTTTCTTT	CASSLAGGGIEAFF
TRBD1	NA	TRBV6-1	TRBJ2-5	TGTGCCAGCAGTGAAGCGCTTCTACAGGGGTCGGAGACCCAGTACTTC	CASSEALLQGSETQYF
TRBD2	NA	TRBV4-1	TRBJ2-3	TGCGCCAGCAGCCAAGATCTAGGAGGAGCGGGAGGCACAGATACGCAGTATTTT	CASSQDLGGAGGTDTQYF
NA	NA	TRBV25-1	TRBJ2-3	TGTGCCAGCAGGGATGACCGGGGTACAGATACGCAGTATTTT	CASRDDRGTDTQYF
TRBD1	NA	TRBV7-9	TRBJ2-1	TGTGCCAGCAGCCCCCGGGACAGGGGAAATGAGCAGTTCTTC	CASSPRDRGNEQFF
NA	NA	TRBV25-1	TRBJ1-1	TGTGCCACTGAAACCGAGGGCACTGAAGCTTTCTTT	CATETEGTEAFF
NA	NA	TRBV6-1	TRBJ2-1	TGTGCCAGCTCAAATTCGATGGGCAATGAGCAGTTCTTC	CASSNSMGNEQFF
NA	NA	TRBV4-2	TRBJ1-2	TGTGCCAGCAGCCAAGATCGGGGGAGTGTGGGTGGCTACACCTTC	CASSQDRGSVGGYTF
NA	once	TRBV30	TRBJ2-2	TGTGCCTGGAGTGTAGTCCAGGGTGGCACCGGGGAGCTGTTTTTT	CAWSVVQGGTGELFF
NA	NA	TRBV5-8	TRBJ1-2	TGTGCCAGCAGCTTGGGACCCGGGTTGTATGGCTACACCTTC	CASSLGPGLYGYTF
TRBD1	NA	TRBV18	TRBJ2-7	TGTGCCAGCTCACGTCGGGACAGCTACGAGCAGTACTTC	CASSRRDSYEQYF
NA	NA	TRBV5-1	TRBJ1-1	TGCGCCAGCAGCTTAGGAACCATGAACACTGAAGCTTTCTTT	CASSLGTMNTEAFF
TRBD1	once	TRBV27	TRBJ1-5	TGTGCCAGCAGTTTACACGGCGGGACAGGGGGCGAGAGCAATCAGCCCCAGCATTTT	CASSLHGGTGGESNQPQHF
TRBD2	NA	TRBV18	TRBJ2-1	TGTGCCAGCTCACCAGGGTCCTTCGAGCGGGAGTACAATGAGCAGTTCTTC	CASSPGSFEREYNEQFF
NA	NA	TRBV2	TRBJ2-6	TGTGCCAGCAGTGAAAATCGGGCCAACGTCCTGACTTTC	CASSENRANVLTF
TRBD1	NA	TRBV6-5	TRBJ1-1	TGTGCCAGCAGTTACGGGACAGGATACACTGAAGCTTTCTTT	CASSYGTGYTEAFF
NA	NA	TRBV10-2	TRBJ1-5	TGCGCCAGCAGCTTTGACCCTGCGGGCCAGCCCCAGCATTTT	CASSFDPAGQPQHF
NA	NA	TRBV30	TRBJ1-2	TGTGCCTGGAGTCAGGTGAACTATGGCTACACCTTC	CAWSQVNYGYTF